These T cell receptor beta chains were read from a single sample in a study of T cells in Graves' hyperthyroidism and ophthalmopathy. TCRdb independently ran MiXCR on the multiplex PCR reads; one entry per CDR3 protein. Counted here are about 570,000 distinct CDR3 sequences, around 13% occurring once; the ten biggest clones make up roughly 13%. The source material was blood. Receptors were obtained from a woman aged 40 to 50 with Graves' hyperthyroidism. Each CDR3 is given with its conserved first and last residue. The D gene is left open where the match is weak. Expanded clones get a size class; other rows say once, few or many, or leave the size out.

v_gene	len	abundance	j_gene	d_gene	CDR3nt	CDR3aa
TRBV20-1	15	many	TRBJ2-7	TRBD2	TGCAGTGCTAGAAGCAGGGACTACAGCTCCTACGAGCAGTACTTC	CSARSRDYSSYEQYF
TRBV2	13	many	TRBJ1-1	NA	TGTGCCAGCAGTGACGGAATGAACACTGAAGCTTTCTTT	CASSDGMNTEAFF
TRBV7-9	12	few	TRBJ1-4	NA	TGTGCCAGCGGGACCTTGGGGGAAAAACTGTTTTTT	CASGTLGEKLFF
TRBV24-1	16	many	TRBJ2-1	TRBD1	TGTGCCACCAGTGATTTCGGACAGGTAGGCAACAATGAGCAGTTCTTC	CATSDFGQVGNNEQFF
TRBV27	14	NA	TRBJ1-1	NA	TGTGCCAGCAGTTTAACCCGCAGTAACACTGAAGCTTTCTTT	CASSLTRSNTEAFF
TRBV3-1	15	NA	TRBJ2-7	TRBD2	TGTGCCAGCAGCATTCGACTAGCGGGGACCTACGAGCAGTACTTC	CASSIRLAGTYEQYF
TRBV6-5	16	many	TRBJ1-1	NA	TGTGCCAGCAGTTACTCGTTTCGTGATAGGAACACTGAAGCTTTCTTT	CASSYSFRDRNTEAFF
TRBV27	14	NA	TRBJ2-3	NA	TGTGCCAGCAGTAGCCCTCACCTAGCTGATACGCAGTATTTT	CASSSPHLADTQYF
TRBV2	17	few	TRBJ2-6	NA	TGTGCCAGCAGTGATTCGATACGCGCCTCTGGGGCCAACGTCCTGACTTTC	CASSDSIRASGANVLTF
TRBV5-1	16	many	TRBJ1-1	NA	TGCGCCAGCAGCTTGCTCGTGGGGGGCGCGATGACTGAAGCTTTCTTT	CASSLLVGGAMTEAFF
TRBV19	16	NA	TRBJ2-2	NA	TGTGCCAGTAGTATCCGACAGGTTACGAACACCGGGGAGCTGTTTTTT	CASSIRQVTNTGELFF
TRBV4-2	18	few	TRBJ2-6	TRBD1	TGTGCCAGCAGCCAAGATAGACAGGGGGCAGCGGGGGCCAACGTCCTGACTTTC	CASSQDRQGAAGANVLTF
TRBV11-1	17	NA	TRBJ2-2	NA	TGTGCCAGCAGCCCTTCAGACAGAATAGAAAACACCGGGGAGCTGTTTTTT	CASSPSDRIENTGELFF
TRBV30	13	NA	TRBJ2-7	TRBD1	TGTGCCTGGAGTCGGACAGGGGAGGGGGAGCAGTACTTC	CAWSRTGEGEQYF
TRBV11-2	16	NA	TRBJ2-7	TRBD2	TGTGCCAGCAGCTCTCTAAGGACTAGCGGGAGCAGCGAGCAGTACTTC	CASSSLRTSGSSEQYF
TRBV20-1	15	few	TRBJ2-5	NA	TGCAGTGCTAGAGATTTTGGGGCAGGGGAAGAGACCCAGTACTTC	CSARDFGAGEETQYF
TRBV7-6	13	few	TRBJ2-3	TRBD1	TGTGCCAGCAGCGGGACAGGGTCCCATACGCAGTATTTT	CASSGTGSHTQYF
TRBV11-2	17	NA	TRBJ2-2	TRBD2	TGTGCCAGCAGCGCCGAAGGACTAGCGGAAAACACCGGGGAGCTGTTTTTT	CASSAEGLAENTGELFF
TRBV9	15	few	TRBJ2-5	NA	TGTGCCAGCAGCGTAGGCCCGGGGAGAGAAGAGACCCAGTACTTC	CASSVGPGREETQYF
TRBV28	15	NA	TRBJ1-5	TRBD1	TGTGCCAGCAGTTTCACAGGGGGCCGAAATCAGCCCCAGCATTTT	CASSFTGGRNQPQHF
TRBV20-1	17	many	TRBJ2-7	TRBD1	TGCAGTGCTAGAGCCGCGCCGGGACAGGGGGGGTCCTACGAGCAGTACTTC	CSARAAPGQGGSYEQYF
TRBV27	15	NA	TRBJ1-2	NA	TGTGCCAGCAGTTTAGGTCGGAATGGAGAGTATGGCTACACCTTC	CASSLGRNGEYGYTF
TRBV7-9	14	many	TRBJ2-2	TRBD2	TGTGCCAGCCAGACTAGCGCTTACACCGGGGAGCTGTTTTTT	CASQTSAYTGELFF
TRBV30	12	many	TRBJ2-1	NA	TGTGCCTGGAGTGTAGATGGTGATGAGCAGTTCTTC	CAWSVDGDEQFF
TRBV29-1	14	NA	TRBJ1-2	NA	TGCAGCGTTGAAGATCCTGAGAGAAACTATGGCTACACCTTC	CSVEDPERNYGYTF
TRBV6-1	14	few	TRBJ2-2	NA	TGTGCCAGCAGTGAAGCGAGGATAACCGGGGAGCTGTTTTTT	CASSEARITGELFF
TRBV12-3/TRBV12-4	15	many	TRBJ2-7	TRBD1	TGTGCCAGCAGTTTTTTTGGACAGGGTGTCGACGAGCAGTACTTC	CASSFFGQGVDEQYF
TRBV6-1	17	few	TRBJ2-2	TRBD1	TGTGCCAGCAGTGAGGACAGGAGGAAGGGAATAGGCGGGGAGCTGTTTTTT	CASSEDRRKGIGGELFF
TRBV11-2	17	few	TRBJ2-7	TRBD2	TGTGCCAGCAGCTTAATGCCTCGGACTAGCGGTAGCTACGAGCAGTACTTC	CASSLMPRTSGSYEQYF
TRBV28	14	few	TRBJ2-5	TRBD2	TGTGCCAGCCGGAGGACTAGCGGCCAAGAGACCCAGTACTTC	CASRRTSGQETQYF
TRBV7-9	14	many	TRBJ1-5	TRBD1	TGTGCCAGCAGCAGAGGGACAGGGAGTCAGCCCCAGCATTTT	CASSRGTGSQPQHF
TRBV19	16	few	TRBJ1-5	NA	TGTGCCAGTAGTGAGTCCAACAGGGCTAGCAATCAGCCCCAGCATTTT	CASSESNRASNQPQHF
TRBV29-1	10	NA	TRBJ1-1	NA	TGCAGCGTTTACCGGGGGGAAGCTTTCTTT	CSVYRGEAFF